These 26 T cell receptor beta chains originate from one sample sequenced in a study of regulatory T cells in long-lasting Graves disease. The time point is: persistent/refractory GD, antithyroid drugs over 5 years with positive TRAb. The TCR library was made from RNA extracted from PBMCs. Through Arm-PCR of CDR3 regions and iRepertoire HTBI primers, TCR beta libraries were built. In TCRdb, the multiplex PCR reads were re-called with MiXCR into one record per CDR3 protein. The table lists about 290,000 distinct CDR3 sequences, under 25% of them singletons, with roughly three fifths in the top ten. Material: peripheral blood mononuclear cells (PBMCs), obtained when the disease was refractory, from a patient treated with antithyroid drugs. The receptors were gathered from a female donor with Graves disease.

The table lists this clonotype with many counts. Here the CDR3 DNA reads TGTGCCAGCAGCTTAATGGGGACAGGTTACGAGCAGTACTTC. Its translation is CASSLMGTGYEQYF. The chain couples TRBV7-3 to TRBJ2-7, with 8 bases that match TRBD1. Germline lookup yields CDR1 SGHTA and CDR2 FQGTGA. The V gene end was trimmed by 1 base and the J gene end by 4 bases; junction bases not matched to a gene: 3. The CDR3 runs 14 residues.

This clonotype was picked up many times. The genes are TRBV10-3 and TRBJ2-7; D call uncertain. Looked up from germline, CDR1 is ENHRY and CDR2 is SYGVKD. V lost 8 bases, J lost 5 bases, and 16 bases lay in between. The CDR3 is made up of 13 amino acids. CDR3 region: CAIQDGFGHEQYF. CDR3 sequence (DNA): TGTGCCATCCAGGACGGTTTCGGTCACGAGCAGTACTTC.

The chain joins TRBV4-2 to TRBJ2-7; D tentatively fits TRBD1 or TRBD2 (5 bases each). CDR1 LGHNA and CDR2 YNFKEQ come from the germline V gene. The CDR3 has 15 amino acids. V lost 3 bases to trimming and J lost 4 bases, with 16 bases between them. CDR3 coding DNA: TGTGCCAGCAGCCAGGCAGCCGTGGGGGTTTACGAGCAGTACTTC. Protein: CASSQAAVGVYEQYF.

The chain links TRBV18 to TRBJ1-4; 8 positions agree with TRBD1. Germline CDR1 reads KGHSH; CDR2 reads LQKENI. The CDR3 loop spans 18 amino acids. J gave up 8 bases and V 2 bases, and 16 bases lay outside the gene matches. CDR3 residues: CASSPFQGASLIWEKLFF. The CDR3, as DNA: TGTGCCAGCTCACCATTTCAGGGGGCGTCGCTAATTTGGGAAAAACTGTTTTTT.

This clonotype was observed at least ten times. The chain's CDR3 is CASSFGGRFRGYTF. The CDR3 nucleotides are TGTGCCAGCAGTTTCGGGGGTAGGTTTCGAGGCTACACCTTC. The V and J genes are TRBV28 and TRBJ1-2; the D gene is possibly TRBD1 (5 bases). The CDR3 loop spans 14 amino acids. Trimming shortened V by 3 bases and J by 8 bases, and 16 bases separated the two germline ends. Germline V lookup: CDR1 MDHEN, CDR2 SYDVKM.

Many counts were recorded for this clonotype. The rearrangement links TRBV7-2 to TRBJ2-7, with unresolved D. Trimming removed 0 bases from V and 3 bases from J, with 6 bases in between. CDR1 SGHTA and CDR2 FQGNSA come from the germline V gene. The CDR3 extends over 13 amino acids. The CDR3 spells CASSLAPYYEQYF. Here the CDR3 DNA reads TGTGCCAGCAGCTTAGCCCCGTACTACGAGCAGTACTTC.

This clonotype was counted a few times. The V and J genes are TRBV5-4 and TRBJ2-7; 10 bases fit TRBD2. This CDR3 has 15 residues. Germline CDR1 reads SGHNT; CDR2 reads YYREEE (reference sequence). J was trimmed by 3 bases and V by 1 base; bases with no gene match: 4. The CDR3 DNA follows: TGTGCCAGCAGCTTGTGGACTAGCGGCAACTACGAGCAGTACTTC. Its protein is CASSLWTSGNYEQYF.

There are many counts of this clonotype. J is TRBJ2-7 and V is TRBV7-2, with D possibly TRBD2 on 5 matching bases. Trimming removed 0 bases from V and 2 bases from J, with 8 bases in between. Germline assignment: CDR1 SGHTA and CDR2 FQGNSA. The CDR3 runs 14 residues. This CDR3 reads CASSLAGAAYEQYF. In DNA form, the CDR3 reads TGTGCCAGCAGCTTAGCGGGAGCTGCCTACGAGCAGTACTTC.

This clonotype showed up many times. The CDR3 sequence is CAWSGDRAHQPQHF. CDR3 DNA: TGTGCCTGGAGTGGGGACAGGGCACATCAGCCCCAGCATTTT. The chain is built from TRBV30 and TRBJ1-5; TRBD1 matches at 9 bases. The CDR3 extends over 14 amino acids. Trimming at V came to 1 base and at J to 5 bases, leaving 3 bases not matched to a gene. Germline CDR1 is GTSNPN and CDR2 is SVGIG (reference sequence).

This sequence joins TRBV20-1 and TRBJ2-5; D may match TRBD1 or TRBD2 (6 bases each). The CDR3 contains 17 residues. V shed 0 bases and J shed 1 base, with 18 bases lying between them. The germline CDR1 and CDR2 sequences are DFQATT and SNEGSKA (reference sequence). The CDR3 DNA reads as TGCAGTGCTAGAGATGATTTCGGAAGGGGGGCCCAAGAGACCCAGTACTTC. It yields the protein CSARDDFGRGAQETQYF.

The rearrangement uses TRBV28 and TRBJ2-1; TRBD2 matches 9 bases. The CDR3 is 16 residues long. Per the germline V gene, CDR1 is MDHEN and CDR2 is SYDVKM. J gave up 0 bases and V 3 bases, and 3 bases lay outside the gene matches. Written as DNA, the CDR3 is TGTGCCAGCAGTTTGCTAGCGGGAAGCTCCTACAATGAGCAGTTCTTC. Encoded protein: CASSLLAGSSYNEQFF.

V and J are TRBV20-1 and TRBJ1-1; D remains unclear. V was clipped by 3 bases and J by 3 bases, with 8 bases between them. The CDR3 loop spans 12 amino acids. Germline CDR1 is DFQATT and CDR2 is SNEGSKA (reference sequence). Written as DNA, the CDR3 is TGCAGTGCTAGCGGTGATTACACTGAAGCTTTCTTT. Translation: CSASGDYTEAFF.

The sample holds many counts of this clonotype. The J gene is TRBJ2-7, the V gene TRBV7-2; D is uncertain. Trimming removed 0 bases from V and 0 bases from J, with 6 bases in between. The CDR3 is 14 residues long. Per germline, CDR1 SGHTA and CDR2 FQGNSA. The CDR3 bases are TGTGCCAGCAGCTTAGCGGGATTCTCCTACGAGCAGTACTTC. Translation: CASSLAGFSYEQYF.

This clonotype has more than one count but fewer than ten. The J gene is TRBJ2-5, the V gene TRBV5-1; TRBD1 agrees at 7 bases. The CDR3 loop spans 15 amino acids. The V gene's germline CDR1 is SGHRS and CDR2 YFSETQ. After removal of 4 bases from V and 4 bases from J, the junction contained 10 bases not matched to a gene. DNA of the CDR3: TGCGCCAGCAGCCTCCGACAGGGTGGAGGAGAGACCCAGTACTTC. This encodes CASSLRQGGGETQYF.

This chain links TRBV28 with TRBJ2-3; no clear D gene. Germline V lookup: CDR1 MDHEN, CDR2 SYDVKM. V lost 1 base and J 6 bases, leaving 5 bases between the germline ends. The CDR3 length is 12 residues. CDR3 nucleotides: TGTGCCAGCAGTTTATTTCCCGATACGCAGTATTTT. This encodes CASSLFPDTQYF.

This clonotype was seen at least ten times. This chain joins TRBV7-2 and TRBJ1-5; no clear D. This CDR3 has 15 amino acids. V was trimmed by 0 bases and J by 3 bases, leaving 9 bases between them. The germline CDR1 and CDR2 sequences are SGHTA and FQGNSA. As DNA, the CDR3 is TGTGCCAGCAGCTTAGCCGGAAAATACAATCAGCCCCAGCATTTT. Its translation: CASSLAGKYNQPQHF.

This clonotype was picked up many times. The chain combines TRBV7-9 with TRBJ2-7; 9 bases align to TRBD1. The CDR3 extends over 15 amino acids. Looked up from germline, CDR1 is SEHNR and CDR2 is FQNEAQ (reference sequence). V shed 4 bases, J shed 2 bases, and the junction held 6 bases outside the gene matches. The CDR3 loop is CASSSGQGKTYEQYF. CDR3 DNA: TGTGCCAGCAGCTCCGGACAGGGGAAAACCTACGAGCAGTACTTC.

To note about this clonotype: A much larger clonotype is one base distant, so this may be a read error. The chain uses TRBV20-1 and TRBJ1-5, with 11 bases matching TRBD1. This CDR3 has 18 amino acids. CDR1 is DFQATT and CDR2 is SNEGSKA in the germline V gene (reference sequence). V was clipped by 5 bases and J by 1 base; unmatched bases: 13. The CDR3 nucleotides are TGCAGTGCTGGTCCCCGGACAGGGGGCGCGGGGAGCAATCAGCCCCAGCATTTT. Translated: CSAGPRTGGAGSNQPQHF.

CDR3 DNA: TGTGCCAGCAGCTTAGCGAAGGGGGTCCCGGTTCATAACTATGGCTACACCTTC. Residues: CASSLAKGVPVHNYGYTF. V gene TRBV7-2 combines with J gene TRBJ1-2; a weak D match, TRBD1 (6 bases). There are 18 residues in the CDR3. V was trimmed by 0 bases and J by 1 base, leaving 18 bases between them. In germline, CDR1 is SGHTA, CDR2 FQGNSA.

This clonotype has at least ten counts. The chain combines TRBV6-1 with TRBJ2-5; 14 bases fit TRBD2. CDR1 and CDR2 (germline): MNHNS, SASEGT. The CDR3 runs 16 residues. Trimming removed 6 bases from V and 2 bases from J; junction bases left unmatched: 5. CDR3 protein: CASRRLAGGNQETQYF. CDR3 coding DNA: TGTGCCAGCAGACGACTAGCGGGAGGGAATCAAGAGACCCAGTACTTC.

The V gene is TRBV5-6, the J gene TRBJ1-2; possible D gene TRBD1, 5 bases. CDR3 size: 15 residues. Germline loops: CDR1 SGHDT, CDR2 YYEEEE. Trimming pared 0 bases from V and 4 bases from J, leaving 13 bases between. DNA of the CDR3: TGTGCCAGCAGCTTGGCGGTTCGGCAGGGCTATGGCTACACCTTC. Translating gives CASSLAVRQGYGYTF.

Worth noting for this clonotype: This could be a read error, since a much larger clone is one nucleotide away. V gene TRBV5-4 combines with J gene TRBJ1-1; 9 bases are shared with TRBD1. CDR3 length equals 14 residues. J was trimmed by 1 base and V by 4 bases; bases with no gene match: 2. Germline CDR1 and CDR2: SGHNT and YYREEE (reference sequence). CDR3 residues: CASSMGQGNTEAFF. Here the CDR3 DNA reads TGTGCCAGCAGCATGGGACAGGGGAACACTGAAGCTTTCTTT.

This clonotype is a singleton in its sample. The chain carries TRBV20-1 and TRBJ1-2, with 7 bases identical to TRBD1. This CDR3 has 14 residues. Trimming at V came to 2 bases and at J to 2 bases, leaving 5 bases not matched to a gene. The germline V gene has CDR1 DFQATT and CDR2 SNEGSKA (reference sequence). The CDR3 protein is CSARLRTGNYGYTF. In DNA form, the CDR3 reads TGCAGTGCTAGACTGAGGACAGGCAACTATGGCTACACCTTC.

This chain links TRBV4-2 with TRBJ2-7, with D maybe TRBD2 (6 bases). The germline V gene encodes CDR1 LGHNA and CDR2 YNFKEQ. The CDR3 sequence is 18 residues long. V was clipped by 0 bases and J by 2 bases, with 20 bases between them. CDR3 sequence (DNA): TGTGCCAGCAGCCAAGAAAGAATGGAGGCGGGACCCCCCTACGAGCAGTACTTC. Amino acids: CASSQERMEAGPPYEQYF.

This clonotype was picked up a small number of times. One junction end disagrees with the germline gene, perhaps due to a read error. The chain recombines TRBV4-3 with TRBJ2-7, with TRBD2 identical over 8 bases. Germline V lookup: CDR1 LGHNA, CDR2 YSLEER. The CDR3 covers 14 residues. The CDR3 sequence: CASSLRAGAYEQYF. CDR3 bases: TGTGCCAGCAGCTTAAGAGCGGGAGCCTACGAGCAGTACTTC.

The gene calls are TRBV7-9 and TRBJ1-2; D not certain. From germline, CDR1 is SEHNR and CDR2 FQNEAQ (reference sequence). This CDR3 comprises 12 residues. Deletions cut 11 bases from V and 8 bases from J, with 18 bases between. DNA of the CDR3: TGTGCCGCCGGCGCCCAGGCGAGGGGCTACACCTTC. It encodes CAAGAQARGYTF.